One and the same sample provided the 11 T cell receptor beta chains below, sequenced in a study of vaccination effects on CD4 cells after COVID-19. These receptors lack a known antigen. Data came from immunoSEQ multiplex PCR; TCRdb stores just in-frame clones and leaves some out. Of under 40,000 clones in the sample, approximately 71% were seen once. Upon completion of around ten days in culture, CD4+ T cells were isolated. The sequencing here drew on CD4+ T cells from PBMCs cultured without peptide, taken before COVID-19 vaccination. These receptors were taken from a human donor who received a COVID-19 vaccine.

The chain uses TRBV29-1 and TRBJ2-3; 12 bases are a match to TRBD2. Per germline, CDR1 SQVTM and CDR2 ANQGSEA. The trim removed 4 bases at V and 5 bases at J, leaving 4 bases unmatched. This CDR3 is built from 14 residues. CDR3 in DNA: TGCAGCGTTGGACTAGCGGGAGCGAAAGATACGCAGTATTTT. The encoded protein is CSVGLAGAKDTQYF.

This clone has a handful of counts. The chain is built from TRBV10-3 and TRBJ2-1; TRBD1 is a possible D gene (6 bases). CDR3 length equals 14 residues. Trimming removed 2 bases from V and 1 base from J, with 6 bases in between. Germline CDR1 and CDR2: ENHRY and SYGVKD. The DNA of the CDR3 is TGTGCCATCAGTGAGCAGGGGTCCTACAATGAGCAGTTCTTC. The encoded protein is CAISEQGSYNEQFF.

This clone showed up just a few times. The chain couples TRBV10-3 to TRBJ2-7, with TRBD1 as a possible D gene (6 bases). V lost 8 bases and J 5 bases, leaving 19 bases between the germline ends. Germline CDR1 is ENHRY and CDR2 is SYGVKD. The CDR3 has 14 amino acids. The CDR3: CAIRDGTGRDEQYF. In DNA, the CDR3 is TGTGCCATCCGGGATGGCACAGGGCGCGACGAGCAGTACTTC.

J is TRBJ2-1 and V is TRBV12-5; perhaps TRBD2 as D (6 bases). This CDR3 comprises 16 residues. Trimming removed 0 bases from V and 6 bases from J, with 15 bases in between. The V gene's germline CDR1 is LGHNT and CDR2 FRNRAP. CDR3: CASGLVLGTFFNEQFF. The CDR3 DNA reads TGTGCTAGTGGTTTGGTACTTGGGACTTTTTTCAATGAGCAGTTCTTC. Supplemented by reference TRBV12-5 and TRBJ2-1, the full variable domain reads DARVTQTPRHKVTEMGQEVTMRCQPILGHNTVFWYRQTMMQGLELLAYFRNRAPLDDSGMPKDRFSAEMPDATLATLKIQPSEPRDSAVYFCASGLVLGTFFNEQFFGPGTRLTVL.

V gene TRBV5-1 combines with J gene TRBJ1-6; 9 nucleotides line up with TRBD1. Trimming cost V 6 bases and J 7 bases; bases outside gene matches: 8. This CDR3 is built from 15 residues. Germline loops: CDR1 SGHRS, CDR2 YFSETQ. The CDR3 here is CASTLRQGENSPLHF. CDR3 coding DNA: TGCGCCAGCACCCTCCGACAGGGGGAGAATTCACCCCTCCACTTT.

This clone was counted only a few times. The CDR3 nucleotides read TGTGCCAGCAGTTTTTCCGGGGTCGAGGGCTACACCTTC. This gives the protein CASSFSGVEGYTF. The J gene is TRBJ1-2, the V gene TRBV12-3 or TRBV12-4; D is unclear. This CDR3 spans 13 amino acids. The V gene lost 3 bases and the J gene lost 8 bases, with 13 bases spanning the gap.

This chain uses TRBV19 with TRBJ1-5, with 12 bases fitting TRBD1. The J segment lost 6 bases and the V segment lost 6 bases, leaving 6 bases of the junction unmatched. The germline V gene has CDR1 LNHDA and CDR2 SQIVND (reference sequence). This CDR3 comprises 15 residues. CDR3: CASRDGTGGRQPQHF. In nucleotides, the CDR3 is TGTGCCAGTAGAGACGGGACAGGGGGCCGTCAGCCCCAGCATTTT.

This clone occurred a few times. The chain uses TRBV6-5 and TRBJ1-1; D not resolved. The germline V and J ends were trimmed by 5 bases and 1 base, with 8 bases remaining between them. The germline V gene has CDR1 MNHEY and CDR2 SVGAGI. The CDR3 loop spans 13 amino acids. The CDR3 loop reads CASSRGRNTEAFF. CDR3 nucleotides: TGTGCCAGCAGTCGCGGTCGGAACACTGAAGCTTTCTTT.

The CDR3 loop is CASTHLGGAFF. Written as DNA, the CDR3 is TGCGCCAGCACTCACCTCGGGGGAGCTTTCTTT. The chain links TRBV10-2 to TRBJ1-1, with D maybe TRBD1 (5 bases). CDR1 is WSHSY and CDR2 is SAAADI in the germline V gene. The length of the CDR3 is 11 residues. The germline V and J ends were trimmed by 7 bases and 10 bases, with 13 bases remaining between them.

The DNA for the CDR3 is TGTGCCAGCAGCTTACAGAGTAGCGGGGGTCCCTACGAGCAGTACTTC. Amino acid sequence: CASSLQSSGGPYEQYF. V is TRBV7-2 and J is TRBJ2-7, with 9 bases aligning to TRBD2. Germline V gene data show CDR1 as SGHTA and CDR2 as FQGNSA. The CDR3 is 16 residues long. Trimming at V came to 2 bases and at J to 2 bases, leaving 7 bases not matched to a gene.

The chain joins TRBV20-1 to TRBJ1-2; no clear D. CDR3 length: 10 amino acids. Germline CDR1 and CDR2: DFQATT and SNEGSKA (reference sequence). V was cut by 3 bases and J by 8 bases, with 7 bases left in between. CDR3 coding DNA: TGCAGTGCTAGCGGTTCGGGCTACACCTTC. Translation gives CSASGSGYTF.